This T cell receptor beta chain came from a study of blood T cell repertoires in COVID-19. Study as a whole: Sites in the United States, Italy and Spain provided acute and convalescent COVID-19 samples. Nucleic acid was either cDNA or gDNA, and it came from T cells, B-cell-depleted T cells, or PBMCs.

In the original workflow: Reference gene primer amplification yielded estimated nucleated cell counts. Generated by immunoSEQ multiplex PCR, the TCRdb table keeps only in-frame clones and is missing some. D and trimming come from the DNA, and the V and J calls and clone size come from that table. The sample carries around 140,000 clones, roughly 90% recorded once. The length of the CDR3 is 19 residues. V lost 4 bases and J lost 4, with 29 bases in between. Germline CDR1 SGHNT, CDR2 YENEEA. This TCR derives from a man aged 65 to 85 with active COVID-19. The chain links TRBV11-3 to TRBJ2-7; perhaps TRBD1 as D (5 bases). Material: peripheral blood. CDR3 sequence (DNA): TGTGCCAGCAGCTCCTCTCAGACAGAAACGAACCACTTCTGGTACGAGCAGTACTTC. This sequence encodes CASSSSQTETNHFWYEQYF.